The subject of this entry is one T cell receptor beta chain. Its antigen is not identified. Time point noted: pre-sensitization, week 0. Described treatment: therapeutic diphenylcyclopropenone sensitization with weekly scalp DPC. Every donor had alopecia and was 18 to 70 years old; all were suitable for DPC. This record belongs to a study of human T cells and chemical hapten exposure. The overall study: 2% DPC applied to an approximately 2 cm by approximately 2 cm arm area sensitized donors. There were weekly diphenylcyclopropenone doses to the scalp for patients throughout the roughly 23-week study. Study-level results: After DPC sensitization, TCRs above 1 in 1000 frequency showed no change.

This CDR3 comprises 15 residues. CDR1 is DFQATT, CDR2 SNEGSKA, per germline (reference sequence). V shed 6 bases, J shed 2 bases, and the junction held 10 bases outside the gene matches. In TCRdb, the RACE reads were re-called with MiXCR into one record per CDR3 protein. In the table there are a few hundred thousand distinct CDR3 sequences, 7% to 10% of which are singletons. V gene TRBV20-1 combines with J gene TRBJ1-3; 7 positions match TRBD1. The receptor's source is a woman in her thirties or forties with alopecia areata. Some clones in this sample may be carry-over from other donors' samples. The source material was whole blood, sampled in connection with sensitization to the hapten diphenylcyclopropenone (DPC). The CDR3 region is CSAPDRRSAGNTIYF. CDR3 coding DNA: TGCAGTGCCCCGGACAGGAGGTCGGCTGGAAACACCATATATTTT.